The 20 T cell receptor beta chains given below trace back to one sample, sequenced in a study of T cells in Graves' hyperthyroidism and ophthalmopathy. RNA transcripts served as the template for amplifying TCR beta CDR3 regions. Researchers ran a first-round RT-PCR on the TCR CDR3 using the HTBI primer set. TCRdb reprocessed the multiplex PCR reads with MiXCR, giving one entry per CDR3 protein. The sample holds about half a million distinct CDR3 sequences, under 25% seen once. The specimen was blood. The receptor source for this set is a man aged 18-30 years with Graves' hyperthyroidism.

Note on this clonotype: A much larger clone differs from this one at a single base, so this may be a read error. The chain recombines TRBV11-2 with TRBJ2-5; TRBD2 matches at 9 bases. Germline V gene sequence: CDR1 SGHAT, CDR2 FQNNGV. This CDR3 is built from 15 residues. CDR3 sequence (DNA): TGTGCCAGCAGCTCCGTATTGGCTAGCGGGGTCCAAGGGCACTTC. Its translation is CASSSVLASGVQGHF. Full variable domain (remainder filled in from reference TRBV11-2 and TRBJ2-5): EAGVAQSPRYKIIEKRQSVAFWCNPISGHATLYWYQQILGQGPKLLIQFQNNGVVDDSQLPKDRFSAERLKGVDSTLKIQPAKLEDSAVYLCASSSVLASGVQGHFGPGTRLLVL.

This clonotype appeared a few times. This may arise from a read error, as a much more abundant clone is one base away. The V and J genes are TRBV5-1 and TRBJ1-2; perhaps TRBD1 as D (5 bases). Germline-derived CDR1 and CDR2 are SGHRS and YFSETQ. The CDR3 loop spans 14 amino acids. The CDR3 bases are TGCGCCAGCAGCCCACGGGGTGGGGACTATGGCTACGCCTTC. Protein: CASSPRGGDYGYAF.

This clonotype came up many times. The chain uses TRBV6-2 or TRBV6-3 and TRBJ1-1; tentative D call: TRBD1 (5 bases). V shed 3 bases and J shed 6 bases, with 11 bases lying between them. Germline V gives CDR1 MNHEY, CDR2 SVGEGT. The CDR3 is made up of 13 amino acids. Written as DNA, the CDR3 is TGTGCCAGCAGTTATCAGACAGTCTCTGAAGCTTTCTTT. This gives the protein CASSYQTVSEAFF.

The V call is TRBV20-1, the J call TRBJ2-7, with unresolved D. CDR1 and CDR2 (germline): DFQATT, SNEGSKA (reference sequence). The CDR3 totals 13 residues. V gave up 3 bases and J gave up 4 bases, with 13 bases separating them. The CDR3: CSASSENLYEQYF. CDR3 coding DNA: TGCAGTGCTAGTTCAGAGAATCTTTACGAGCAGTACTTC.

The chain combines TRBV10-1 with TRBJ2-7; 13 positions match TRBD2. Germline trimming cut 6 bases from V and 4 bases from J; bases unmatched to any gene: 6. The germline V gene encodes CDR1 WNHNN and CDR2 SYGVQD (reference sequence). The CDR3 loop spans 15 amino acids. The CDR3 loop reads CASSPGTSGEYEQYF. CDR3 DNA sequence: TGCGCCAGCAGCCCCGGGACTAGCGGGGAATACGAGCAGTACTTC.

In its sample, this clonotype was seen many times. The chain joins TRBV5-1 to TRBJ2-7; no firm D call. V lost 1 base to trimming and J lost 5 bases, with 13 bases between them. The CDR3 covers 14 residues. CDR1 SGHRS and CDR2 YFSETQ come from the germline V gene. CDR3 protein: CASSLQGLGDEQYF. The CDR3, as DNA: TGCGCCAGCAGCTTGCAAGGATTGGGCGACGAGCAGTACTTC.

The V and J genes are TRBV5-1 and TRBJ2-3, with D unclear. V gave up 0 bases and J gave up 6 bases, with 5 bases separating them. The germline V gene has CDR1 SGHRS and CDR2 YFSETQ. This CDR3 spans 12 amino acids. CDR3 region: CASSLDLDTQYF. CDR3 DNA sequence: TGCGCCAGCAGCTTGGATCTGGATACGCAGTATTTT.

At least ten counts were recorded for this clonotype. The rearrangement joins TRBV19 to TRBJ1-5; D is unresolved. Trimming left V 6 bases short and J 2 bases short, with 14 bases between. Germline V gene data show CDR1 as LNHDA and CDR2 as SQIVND (reference sequence). The CDR3 runs to 15 residues. The CDR3 loop is CASRYRGSGNQPQHF. The CDR3 nucleotides read TGTGCCAGTAGATATCGGGGATCAGGCAATCAGCCCCAGCATTTT.

The sample holds a few counts of this clonotype. This chain connects TRBV19 to TRBJ2-2, with TRBD1 matching over 9 bases. The germline CDR1 and CDR2 sequences are LNHDA and SQIVND (reference sequence). V shed 6 bases, J shed 13 bases, and the junction held 9 bases outside the gene matches. The CDR3 has 13 amino acids. CDR3 bases: TGTGCCAGTAGCCTTCCGGGACAGGGCTTGCTGTTTTTT. It codes for CASSLPGQGLLFF.

This clonotype was recorded only once. The genes are TRBV6-1 and TRBJ1-5; 12 bases fit TRBD1. V gave up 11 bases and J gave up 7 bases; unmatched junction bases: 3. In germline, CDR1 is MNHNS, CDR2 SASEGT. The length of the CDR3 is 12 residues. The chain's CDR3 is CASGQGAQPQHF. CDR3 in DNA: TGTGCCTCGGGACAGGGGGCCCAGCCCCAGCATTTT.

This clonotype showed up just a few times. The chain uses TRBV20-1 and TRBJ2-5; no clear D. Trimming pared 0 bases from V and 5 bases from J, leaving 13 bases between. Germline CDR1 is DFQATT and CDR2 is SNEGSKA (reference sequence). The length of the CDR3 is 14 residues. This CDR3 is CSAREAAEQETQYF. CDR3 DNA sequence: TGCAGTGCTAGAGAGGCGGCCGAACAGGAGACCCAGTACTTC.

This clonotype was counted at least ten times. This chain connects TRBV27 to TRBJ1-2; D call uncertain. Trimming cost V 6 bases and J 0 bases, with 14 bases left between them. The CDR3 is 15 amino acids. Germline V gene lookup returns CDR1 MNHEY and CDR2 SMNVEV (reference sequence). This CDR3 is CASSHHLEANYGYTF. The CDR3, as DNA: TGTGCCAGCAGCCACCACTTGGAAGCTAACTATGGCTACACCTTC.

This clonotype occurred many times. CDR3 sequence: CASSHDLGYTF. In DNA form, the CDR3 reads TGTGCCAGCAGCCATGACCTCGGCTACACCTTC. The chain carries TRBV3-1 and TRBJ1-2; D gene ambiguous. Germline V gene sequence: CDR1 LGHDT, CDR2 YNNKEL (reference sequence). The length of the CDR3 is 11 residues. Trimming cost V 3 bases and J 8 bases, with 7 bases left between them. Variable domain in full (rest from reference TRBV3-1 and TRBJ1-2): DTAVSQTPKYLVTQMGNDKSIKCEQNLGHDTMYWYKQDSKKFLKIMFSYNNKELIINETVPNRFSPKSPDKAHLNLHINSLELGDSAVYFCASSHDLGYTFGSGTRLTVV.

This clonotype was recorded many times. A much more abundant neighbour one base away suggests this may be a read error. The chain uses TRBV6-5 and TRBJ2-7; no firm D call. Germline loops: CDR1 MNHEY, CDR2 SVGAGI. The CDR3 length is 13 residues. The germline V and J ends were trimmed by 4 bases and 0 bases, with 7 bases remaining between them. The CDR3 DNA follows: TGTGCCAGCAGTTGGGCGTGCTCCTACGAGCAGTACTTC. Translation gives CASSWACSYEQYF.

In this sample, this clonotype turned up many times. The chain links TRBV28 to TRBJ2-7, with no clear D. Looked up from germline, CDR1 is MDHEN and CDR2 is SYDVKM. With 6 bases removed from V and 4 bases from J, the gap between germline ends came to 13 bases. CDR3 length: 13 amino acids. CDR3 loop: CASSFGRSYEQYF. CDR3 sequence (DNA): TGTGCCAGCAGCTTCGGACGGAGTTACGAGCAGTACTTC.

This clonotype showed up many times. The CDR3 nucleotides are TGTGCCAGCAGGTCAAGTGGAGGAGAGACCCAGTACTTC. Translating it yields CASRSSGGETQYF. The chain joins TRBV28 to TRBJ2-5, with a tentative D call TRBD2 (5 bases). Deletions cut 6 bases from V and 4 bases from J, with 12 bases between. The CDR3 runs to 13 residues. Germline V gene sequence: CDR1 MDHEN, CDR2 SYDVKM.

The V and J genes are TRBV30 and TRBJ2-5, with 9 bases matching TRBD2. V was pared by 1 base and J by 5 bases, with 5 bases of the junction left unmatched. CDR3 length: 14 residues. Germline CDR1 reads GTSNPN; CDR2 reads SVGIG (reference sequence). The CDR3 is CAWSGSGGGETQYF. The DNA of the CDR3 is TGTGCCTGGAGTGGTAGCGGGGGAGGCGAGACCCAGTACTTC.

In its sample, this clonotype was seen many times. This sequence joins TRBV6-1 and TRBJ1-5; D is unclear. V was pared by 4 bases and J by 3 bases, with 13 bases between. The CDR3 has 15 amino acids. Per the germline V gene, CDR1 is MNHNS and CDR2 is SASEGT. Here the CDR3 reads CASSATGLLNQPQHF. The CDR3 DNA sequence: TGTGCCAGCAGTGCGACCGGACTGCTCAATCAGCCCCAGCATTTT.

In this sample, this clonotype turned up many times. The V and J genes are TRBV11-2 and TRBJ1-2; possibly TRBD1 for D (5 bases). Germline V gene lookup returns CDR1 SGHAT and CDR2 FQNNGV. The CDR3 has 15 amino acids. The V gene lost 0 bases and the J gene lost 0 bases, with 8 bases spanning the gap. DNA for the CDR3: TGTGCCAGCAGCTTAGAGGCAGGGACTAACTATGGCTACACCTTC. Amino acid sequence: CASSLEAGTNYGYTF.

This clonotype came up many times. The chain combines TRBV6-1 with TRBJ2-2; D is unclear. The V and J ends lost 2 bases and 6 bases respectively, with 16 bases between them. Germline V gene data show CDR1 as MNHNS and CDR2 as SASEGT. This CDR3 spans 16 amino acids. The CDR3: CASSELRRGFSGELFF. As DNA, the CDR3 is TGTGCCAGCAGTGAACTCCGGCGAGGATTTTCCGGGGAGCTGTTTTTT.